This TCR beta chain was captured by sequencing in a study of blood T cells in healthy people across ages. For the second PCR, which ran for roughly 7 to 11 cycles, a sample-barcoded 5' primer and a J-beta primer mix were used. TCRdb redid the calling of the 5' RACE reads with MiXCR, one entry per CDR3 protein. The data contain some 1 million distinct CDR3 sequences, under 45% of them seen just once; the ten biggest clones take up approximately 17%. This clonotype was seen once. The CDR3 loop spans 15 amino acids. The V gene end was trimmed by 0 bases and the J gene end by 6 bases; junction bases not matched to a gene: 5. Germline values: CDR1 MNHEY, CDR2 SVGAGI.

J is TRBJ2-7 and V is TRBV6-5; TRBD2 matches 10 bases. Sequenced sample: blood. The receptor's source is a woman aged 55-70 years in good health. The CDR3 reads CASSYSASGRVEQYF. The CDR3 DNA reads as TGTGCCAGCAGTTACTCGGCTAGCGGGAGAGTCGAGCAGTACTTC.